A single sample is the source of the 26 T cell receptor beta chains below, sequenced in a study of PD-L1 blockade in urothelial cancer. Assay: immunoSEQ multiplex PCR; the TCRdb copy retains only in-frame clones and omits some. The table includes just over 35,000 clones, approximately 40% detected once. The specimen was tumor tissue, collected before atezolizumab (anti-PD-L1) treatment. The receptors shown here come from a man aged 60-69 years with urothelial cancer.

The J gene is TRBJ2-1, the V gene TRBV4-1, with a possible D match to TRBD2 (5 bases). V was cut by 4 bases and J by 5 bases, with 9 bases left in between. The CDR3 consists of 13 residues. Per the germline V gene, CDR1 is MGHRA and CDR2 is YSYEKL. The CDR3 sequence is CASSPAGDNEQFF. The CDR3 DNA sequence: TGCGCCAGCAGCCCCGCCGGGGACAATGAGCAGTTCTTC.

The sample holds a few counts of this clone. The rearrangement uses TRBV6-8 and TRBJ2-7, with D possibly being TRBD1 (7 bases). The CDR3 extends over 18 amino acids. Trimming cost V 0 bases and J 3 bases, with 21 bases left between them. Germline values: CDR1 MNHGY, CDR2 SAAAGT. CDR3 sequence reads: CASSYSRASGGFNYEQYF. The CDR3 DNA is TGTGCCAGCAGTTACTCGAGAGCCTCAGGGGGGTTCAACTACGAGCAGTACTTC.

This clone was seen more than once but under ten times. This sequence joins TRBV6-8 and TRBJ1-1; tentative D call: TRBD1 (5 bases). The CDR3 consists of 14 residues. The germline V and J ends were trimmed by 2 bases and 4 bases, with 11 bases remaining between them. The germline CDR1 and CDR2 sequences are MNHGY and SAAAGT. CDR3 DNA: TGTGCCAGCAGTTACGTGGGGGAGAGCACTGAAGCTTTCTTT. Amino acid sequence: CASSYVGESTEAFF.

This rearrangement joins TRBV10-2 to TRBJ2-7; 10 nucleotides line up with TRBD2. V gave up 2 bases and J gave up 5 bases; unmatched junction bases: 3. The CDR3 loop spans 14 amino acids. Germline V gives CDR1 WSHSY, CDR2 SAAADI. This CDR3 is CASSESGRANEQYF. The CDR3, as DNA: TGCGCCAGCAGTGAGAGCGGGAGGGCCAACGAGCAGTACTTC.

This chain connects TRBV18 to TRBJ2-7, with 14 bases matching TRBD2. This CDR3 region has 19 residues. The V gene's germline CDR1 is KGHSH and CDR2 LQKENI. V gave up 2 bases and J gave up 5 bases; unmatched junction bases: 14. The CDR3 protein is CASSPEDRGLAGASDEQYF. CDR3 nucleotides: TGTGCCAGCTCACCAGAGGACAGGGGACTAGCGGGAGCTAGCGACGAGCAGTACTTC. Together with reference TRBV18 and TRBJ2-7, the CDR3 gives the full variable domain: NAGVMQNPRHLVRRRGQEARLRCSPMKGHSHVYWYRQLPEEGLKFMVYLQKENIIDESGMPKERFSAEFPKEGPSILRIQQVVRGDSAAYFCASSPEDRGLAGASDEQYFGPGTRLTVT.

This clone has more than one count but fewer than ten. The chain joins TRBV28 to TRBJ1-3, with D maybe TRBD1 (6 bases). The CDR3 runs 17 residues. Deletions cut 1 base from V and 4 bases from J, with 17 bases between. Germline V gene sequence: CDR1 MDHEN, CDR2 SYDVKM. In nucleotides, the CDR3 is TGTGCCAGCAGTTTATTTGTAGCAGGGGCGGGAGGAAACACCATATATTTT. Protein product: CASSLFVAGAGGNTIYF.

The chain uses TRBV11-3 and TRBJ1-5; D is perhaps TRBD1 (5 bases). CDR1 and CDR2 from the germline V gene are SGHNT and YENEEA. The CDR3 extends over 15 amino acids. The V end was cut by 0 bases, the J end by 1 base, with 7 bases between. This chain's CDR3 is CASSLDGGSNQPQHF. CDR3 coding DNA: TGTGCCAGCAGCTTAGACGGGGGAAGCAATCAGCCCCAGCATTTT.

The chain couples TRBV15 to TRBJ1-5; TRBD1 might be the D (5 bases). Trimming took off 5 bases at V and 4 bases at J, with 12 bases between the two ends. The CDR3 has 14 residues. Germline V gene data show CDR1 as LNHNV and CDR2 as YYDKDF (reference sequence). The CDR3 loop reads CATSLSGSNQPQHF. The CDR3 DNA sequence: TGTGCCACCAGCTTGTCAGGGTCGAATCAGCCCCAGCATTTT.

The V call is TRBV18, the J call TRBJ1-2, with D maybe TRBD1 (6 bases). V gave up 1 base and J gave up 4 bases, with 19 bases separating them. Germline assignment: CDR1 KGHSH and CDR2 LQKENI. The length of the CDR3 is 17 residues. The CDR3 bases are TGTGCCAGCTCACCACTGTTAGTAGCAGGGGAACTCTATGGCTACACCTTC. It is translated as CASSPLLVAGELYGYTF.

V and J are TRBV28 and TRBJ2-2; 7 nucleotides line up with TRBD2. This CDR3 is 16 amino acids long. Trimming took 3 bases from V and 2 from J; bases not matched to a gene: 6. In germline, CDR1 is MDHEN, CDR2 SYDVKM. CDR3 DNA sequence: TGTGCCAGCAGTTTGCCTAGCGGACCAAACACCGGGGAGCTGTTTTTT. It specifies CASSLPSGPNTGELFF.

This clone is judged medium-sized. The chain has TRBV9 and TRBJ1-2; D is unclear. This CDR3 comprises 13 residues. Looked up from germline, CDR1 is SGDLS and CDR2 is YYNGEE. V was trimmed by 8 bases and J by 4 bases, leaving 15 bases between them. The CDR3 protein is CASTATASYGYTF. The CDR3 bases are TGTGCCAGTACGGCAACAGCCAGCTATGGCTACACCTTC. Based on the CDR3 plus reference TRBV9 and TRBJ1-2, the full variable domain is DSGVTQTPKHLITATGQRVTLRCSPRSGDLSVYWYQQSLDQGLQFLIQYYNGEERAKGNILERFSAQQFPDLHSELNLSSLELGDSALYFCASTATASYGYTFGSGTRLTVV.

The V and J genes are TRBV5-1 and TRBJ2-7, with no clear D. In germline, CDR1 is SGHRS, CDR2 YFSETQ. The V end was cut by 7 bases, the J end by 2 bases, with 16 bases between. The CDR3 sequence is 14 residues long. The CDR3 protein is CASSPGGSTYEQYF. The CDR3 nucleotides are TGCGCCAGCTCGCCCGGCGGTAGCACCTACGAGCAGTACTTC.

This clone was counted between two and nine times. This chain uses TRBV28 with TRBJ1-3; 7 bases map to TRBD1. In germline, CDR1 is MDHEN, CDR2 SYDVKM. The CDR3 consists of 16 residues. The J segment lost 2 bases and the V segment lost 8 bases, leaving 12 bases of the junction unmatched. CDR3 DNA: TGTGCCAGCCGCCAACCCCAGGGGGTCACTGGAAACACCATATATTTT. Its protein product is CASRQPQGVTGNTIYF.

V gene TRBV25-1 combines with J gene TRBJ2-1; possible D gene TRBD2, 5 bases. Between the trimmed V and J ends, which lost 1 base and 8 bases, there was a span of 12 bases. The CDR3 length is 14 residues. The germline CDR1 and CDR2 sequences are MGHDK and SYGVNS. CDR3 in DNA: TGTGCCAGCAGTGAATTATCTAGCCGCGATGAGCAGTTCTTC. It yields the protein CASSELSSRDEQFF.

In DNA form, the CDR3 reads TGTGCCAGCAGTTTCGGCGGACAGCCCCAGCATTTT. Translating gives CASSFGGQPQHF. The chain carries TRBV28 and TRBJ1-5; D uncertain. The V and J ends lost 3 bases and 7 bases respectively, with 7 bases between them. The CDR3 runs to 12 residues. Germline V gene data show CDR1 as MDHEN and CDR2 as SYDVKM.

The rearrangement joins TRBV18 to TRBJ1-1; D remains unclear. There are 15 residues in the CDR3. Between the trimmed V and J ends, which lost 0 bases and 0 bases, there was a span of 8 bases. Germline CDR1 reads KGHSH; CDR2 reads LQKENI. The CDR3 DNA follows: TGTGCCAGCTCACCACCGGGGAGAATGAACACTGAAGCTTTCTTT. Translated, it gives CASSPPGRMNTEAFF.

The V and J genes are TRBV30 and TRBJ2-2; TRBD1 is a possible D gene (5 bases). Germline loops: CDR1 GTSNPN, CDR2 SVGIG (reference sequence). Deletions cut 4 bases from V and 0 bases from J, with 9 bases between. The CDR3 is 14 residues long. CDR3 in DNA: TGTGCCTGGAAAGGGGCCACGAACACCGGGGAGCTGTTTTTT. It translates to CAWKGATNTGELFF.

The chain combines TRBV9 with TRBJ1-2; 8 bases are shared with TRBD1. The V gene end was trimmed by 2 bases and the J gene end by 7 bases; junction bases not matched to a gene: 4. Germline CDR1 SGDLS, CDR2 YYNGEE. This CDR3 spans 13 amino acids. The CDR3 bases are TGTGCCAGCAGCGTGGAACAGGGGGGTGGCTACACCTTC. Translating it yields CASSVEQGGGYTF.

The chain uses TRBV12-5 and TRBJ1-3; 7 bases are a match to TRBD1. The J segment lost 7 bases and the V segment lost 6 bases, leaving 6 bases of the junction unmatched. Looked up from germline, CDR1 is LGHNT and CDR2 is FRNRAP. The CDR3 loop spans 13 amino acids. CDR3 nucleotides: TGTGCTAGTGGCACCGACAGGGCGAACACCATATATTTT. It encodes CASGTDRANTIYF.

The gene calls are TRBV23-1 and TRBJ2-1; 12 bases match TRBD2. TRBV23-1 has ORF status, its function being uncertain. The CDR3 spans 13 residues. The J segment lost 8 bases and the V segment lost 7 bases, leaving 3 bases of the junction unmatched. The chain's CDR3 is CASTSGGGYEQFF. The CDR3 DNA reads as TGCGCCAGCACTAGCGGGGGGGGATATGAGCAGTTCTTC.

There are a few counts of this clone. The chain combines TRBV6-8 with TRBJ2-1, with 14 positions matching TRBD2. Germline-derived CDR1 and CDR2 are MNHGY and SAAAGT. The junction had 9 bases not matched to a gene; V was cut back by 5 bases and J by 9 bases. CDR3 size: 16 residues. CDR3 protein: CASSSAGTSGSGEQFF. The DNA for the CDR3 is TGTGCCAGCAGTAGCGCCGGGACTAGCGGGAGCGGTGAGCAGTTCTTC.

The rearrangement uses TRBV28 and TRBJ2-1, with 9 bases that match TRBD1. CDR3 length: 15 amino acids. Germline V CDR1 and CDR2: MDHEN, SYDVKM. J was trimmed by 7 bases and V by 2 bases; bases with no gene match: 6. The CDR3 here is CASSLGGQGDNEQFF. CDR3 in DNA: TGTGCCAGCAGTTTAGGGGGACAGGGTGATAATGAGCAGTTCTTC.

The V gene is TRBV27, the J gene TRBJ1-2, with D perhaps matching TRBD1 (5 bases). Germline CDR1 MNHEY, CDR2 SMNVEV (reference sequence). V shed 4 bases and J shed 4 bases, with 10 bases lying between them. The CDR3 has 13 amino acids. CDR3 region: CASSSGAFYGYTF. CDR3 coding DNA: TGTGCCAGCAGTTCCGGGGCGTTCTATGGCTACACCTTC.

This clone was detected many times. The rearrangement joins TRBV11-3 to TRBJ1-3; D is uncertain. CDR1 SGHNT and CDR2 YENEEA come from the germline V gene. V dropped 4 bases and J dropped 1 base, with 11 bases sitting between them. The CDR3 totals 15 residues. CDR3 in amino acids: CASSSYLESGNTIYF. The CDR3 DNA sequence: TGTGCCAGCAGCTCCTACCTTGAATCTGGAAACACCATATATTTT.

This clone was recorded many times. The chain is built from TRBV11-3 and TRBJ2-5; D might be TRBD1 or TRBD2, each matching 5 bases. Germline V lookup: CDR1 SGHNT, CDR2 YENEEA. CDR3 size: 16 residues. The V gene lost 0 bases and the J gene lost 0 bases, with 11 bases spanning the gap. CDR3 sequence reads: CASSLEGRLYQETQYF. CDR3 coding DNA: TGTGCCAGCAGCTTAGAGGGACGGTTGTACCAAGAGACCCAGTACTTC.

The CDR3 sequence is CATSRERRDSVNNSPLHF. The CDR3 DNA sequence: TGTGCCACCAGCAGAGAACGGAGGGACAGCGTAAATAATTCACCCCTCCACTTT. This rearrangement joins TRBV15 to TRBJ1-6, with TRBD1 matching 7 bases. J was trimmed by 5 bases and V by 0 bases; bases with no gene match: 10. Germline V gene lookup returns CDR1 LNHNV and CDR2 YYDKDF (reference sequence). The CDR3 covers 18 residues.